The present T cell receptor (beta chain) was sequenced within a study of CD8 T cells in Susac syndrome. Germline assignment: CDR1 SGHAT and CDR2 FQNNGV. The CDR3 is made up of 17 amino acids. The V and J ends lost 4 bases and 2 bases respectively, with 15 bases between them. Both CD4+ and CD8+ T cells were negatively isolated, and TEMRA cells underwent FACS enrichment. Random hexamers were used to reverse transcribe about 0.5 to 1 ug of RNA. TCRdb called the immunoSEQ multiplex PCR reads again in MiXCR, with one record for every CDR3 protein. The sample lists 400,000 to 550,000 distinct CDR3 sequences; 75% to 90% were seen once.

The material sequenced was CD8+ T cells from PBMCs. This chain joins TRBV11-2 and TRBJ2-6; tentative D call: TRBD1 (6 bases). The receptor's source is a human donor with multiple sclerosis. In DNA form, the CDR3 reads TGTGCCAGCAGCTCCCTACCCCCAGGGGCTGGGGCCAACGTCCTGACTTTC. As protein: CASSSLPPGAGANVLTF.